These 21 T cell receptor beta chains share one sample of origin, sequenced in a study of identical twins. A single record per CDR3 protein comes from TCRdb applying MiXCR to the 5' RACE reads. The sample holds about 520,000 distinct CDR3 sequences, around 20% seen once. The same sample was also used in a study of T cells expressing NK-cell markers.

Sequencing was done on a sample of CD4+ T cells sorted from blood. These TCRs come from a woman aged 18-29 years in good health.

The rearrangement links TRBV15 to TRBJ1-6; D unresolved. Trimming removed 0 bases from V and 10 bases from J, with 4 bases in between. This CDR3 has 12 residues. Germline V gene sequence: CDR1 LNHNV, CDR2 YYDKDF (reference sequence). The CDR3 nucleotides read TGTGCCACCAGCAGAGATAGCTCACCCCTCCACTTT. Protein product: CATSRDSSPLHF. Full variable domain (outside the CDR3, taken from reference TRBV15 and TRBJ1-6): DAMVIQNPRYQVTQFGKPVTLSCSQTLNHNVMYWYQQKSSQAPKLLFHYYDKDFNNEADTPDNFQSRRPNTSFCFLDIRSPGLGDTAMYLCATSRDSSPLHFGNGTRLTVT.

This clonotype was seen a few times. The chain recombines TRBV15 with TRBJ2-4; 8 bases line up with TRBD2. This CDR3 has 15 residues. Germline-derived CDR1 and CDR2 are LNHNV and YYDKDF (reference sequence). V shed 8 bases and J 8 bases; nucleotides not matched to a gene: 14. In DNA form, the CDR3 reads TGTGCCACCGCGAAACTAGCGGTGGGTGGGGACATTCAGTACTTC. Amino acid sequence: CATAKLAVGGDIQYF.

The V call is TRBV5-4, the J call TRBJ2-3; 7 bases are a match to TRBD2. From germline, CDR1 is SGHNT and CDR2 YYREEE (reference sequence). The CDR3 consists of 15 residues. The V gene end was trimmed by 2 bases and the J gene end by 9 bases; junction bases not matched to a gene: 12. The DNA of the CDR3 is TGTGCCAGCAGCTTCAGTCGGCGGGGGTCCGACACGCAGTATTTT. Its translation is CASSFSRRGSDTQYF.

This clonotype was observed a handful of times. The chain couples TRBV12-3 or TRBV12-4 to TRBJ1-5; no clear D gene. CDR3 size: 16 residues. V was pared by 3 bases and J by 0 bases, with 12 bases between. CDR3 coding DNA: TGTGCCAGCAGTTTCCGCGGGCAGCATAGCAATCAGCCCCAGCATTTT. This codes for CASSFRGQHSNQPQHF.

This clonotype was counted at least ten times. The chain joins TRBV12-3 or TRBV12-4 to TRBJ2-7; 9 bases line up with TRBD2. The CDR3 length is 15 residues. Losses at the gene ends were 3 bases for V and 2 bases for J; bases not matched to a gene: 5. The CDR3 here is CASSFAAGGPYEQYF. The CDR3 DNA sequence: TGTGCCAGCAGTTTTGCGGCGGGAGGGCCCTACGAGCAGTACTTC.

Many counts were recorded for this clonotype. This chain links TRBV7-2 with TRBJ2-3; 7 positions agree with TRBD2. J was trimmed by 1 base and V by 2 bases; bases with no gene match: 3. There are 15 residues in the CDR3. Per germline, CDR1 SGHTA and CDR2 FQGNSA. CDR3 sequence reads: CASSLSAGGTDTQYF. The CDR3 DNA follows: TGTGCCAGCAGCTTATCGGCGGGGGGCACAGATACGCAGTATTTT.

This clonotype was detected only a few times. The gene calls are TRBV10-3 and TRBJ1-2, with D unresolved. V lost 8 bases, J lost 4 bases, and 11 bases lay in between. Germline values: CDR1 ENHRY, CDR2 SYGVKD. CDR3 length equals 12 residues. The CDR3 DNA reads TGTGCCATCGGGCTCACAACCTATGGCTACACCTTC. Translated, it gives CAIGLTTYGYTF.

Written as DNA, the CDR3 is TGTGCCAGCAGCTTAGATGGGACGAGGAATAATTCACCCCTCCACTTT. Protein: CASSLDGTRNNSPLHF. The chain is built from TRBV7-8 and TRBJ1-6, with TRBD1 as a possible D gene (5 bases). Trimming removed 1 base at V and 5 bases at J, with 12 bases between. This CDR3 region has 16 residues. Per the germline V gene, CDR1 is SGHVS and CDR2 is FQNEAQ.

The chain employs TRBV6-1 and TRBJ2-5, with a weak D call TRBD2 (5 bases). The CDR3 covers 13 residues. Germline CDR1 is MNHNS and CDR2 is SASEGT. V was shortened by 4 bases and J by 6 bases, with 12 bases between the two germline ends. The CDR3 loop reads CASSVEGKKTQYF. The CDR3 DNA reads TGTGCCAGCAGTGTTGAGGGTAAGAAGACCCAGTACTTC.

The chain uses TRBV9 and TRBJ2-7; no firm D call. The CDR3 is 14 residues long. The ends were cut back, 3 bases at V and 3 bases at J, with 13 bases in the middle. The germline gives CDR1 SGDLS, CDR2 YYNGEE. DNA of the CDR3: TGTGCCAGCAGCGGCTCCCTTACGAGCTACGAGCAGTACTTC. This sequence encodes CASSGSLTSYEQYF.

This clonotype has more than one count but fewer than ten. The V gene is TRBV10-3, the J gene TRBJ2-5; 7 bases are a match to TRBD2. The CDR3 is 16 residues long. Germline trimming cut 0 bases from V and 4 bases from J; bases unmatched to any gene: 8. Germline-derived CDR1 and CDR2 are ENHRY and SYGVKD. CDR3 amino acids: CAISESMAGVTETQYF. CDR3 nucleotides: TGTGCCATCAGTGAGTCGATGGCGGGAGTTACAGAGACCCAGTACTTC.

This chain connects TRBV9 to TRBJ2-7; D is undetermined. Germline CDR1 reads SGDLS; CDR2 reads YYNGEE. CDR3 length: 14 amino acids. V was pared by 2 bases and J by 7 bases, with 16 bases between. This chain's CDR3 is CASSVGFSSWEQYF. The CDR3 bases are TGTGCCAGCAGCGTCGGATTTTCCTCGTGGGAGCAGTACTTC.

This clonotype was picked up a small number of times. The V gene is TRBV24-1, the J gene TRBJ2-2, with TRBD1 matching 9 bases. CDR3 size: 16 residues. Germline V gene sequence: CDR1 KGHDR, CDR2 SFDVKD. The V gene end was trimmed by 5 bases and the J gene end by 1 base; junction bases not matched to a gene: 4. The CDR3 bases are TGTGCCACCAGTGGAGGGACAGGGCAGAACACCGGGGAGCTGTTTTTT. Its protein is CATSGGTGQNTGELFF.

The chain uses TRBV5-1 and TRBJ1-5; 9 bases match TRBD1. V was pared by 4 bases and J by 5 bases, with 4 bases of the junction left unmatched. Germline CDR1 is SGHRS and CDR2 is YFSETQ. The CDR3 extends over 14 amino acids. The CDR3 loop reads CASSLTGGDQPQHF. Written as DNA, the CDR3 is TGCGCCAGCAGCCTTACAGGGGGCGATCAGCCCCAGCATTTT.

A few counts support this clonotype. This rearrangement joins TRBV12-3 or TRBV12-4 to TRBJ2-2; no clear D. This CDR3 contains 16 residues. V was trimmed by 0 bases and J by 1 base, leaving 9 bases between them. CDR3 amino acids: CASSLALGRNTGELFF. The CDR3 nucleotides read TGTGCCAGCAGTTTAGCGTTGGGTAGGAACACCGGGGAGCTGTTTTTT.

The J gene is TRBJ2-7, the V gene TRBV6-2 or TRBV6-3; D is unclear. The V end was cut by 6 bases, the J end by 0 bases, with 15 bases between. CDR1 is MNHEY and CDR2 is SVGEGT in the germline V gene. There are 15 residues in the CDR3. The CDR3 sequence: CASSKADGGSYEQYF. The CDR3 nucleotides read TGTGCCAGCAGCAAGGCAGACGGCGGCTCCTACGAGCAGTACTTC.

The chain recombines TRBV18 with TRBJ2-3; D is uncertain. Trimming shortened V by 4 bases and J by 6 bases, and 14 bases separated the two germline ends. The length of the CDR3 is 14 residues. Per the germline V gene, CDR1 is KGHSH and CDR2 is LQKENI. Written as DNA, the CDR3 is TGTGCCAGCTCACTAGTTATTGTCGGGGATACGCAGTATTTT. Its protein product is CASSLVIVGDTQYF.

V and J are TRBV5-1 and TRBJ2-7, with D perhaps TRBD1 or TRBD2 (6 bases each). The CDR3 length is 14 residues. V was cut by 4 bases and J by 4 bases, with 15 bases left in between. Germline CDR1 and CDR2: SGHRS and YFSETQ. CDR3 sequence: CASSQDGGTYEQYF. For the CDR3, the DNA is TGCGCCAGCAGCCAGGACGGGGGCACGTACGAGCAGTACTTC.

This clonotype has just a few counts. The chain couples TRBV2 to TRBJ2-3; the D is unclear. The CDR3 loop spans 13 amino acids. Germline assignment: CDR1 SNHLY and CDR2 FYNNEI. Trimming stripped 6 bases from V and 3 bases from J, with 10 bases between. This chain's CDR3 is CASRKERTDTQYF. The CDR3 DNA reads TGTGCCAGCAGGAAGGAGCGTACAGATACGCAGTATTTT.

The table lists this clonotype with a few counts. The chain has TRBV27 and TRBJ2-7, with D maybe TRBD1 (6 bases). Germline CDR1 reads MNHEY; CDR2 reads SMNVEV (reference sequence). V lost 3 bases, J lost 9 bases, and 18 bases lay in between. This CDR3 is 14 amino acids long. CDR3 loop: CASSFGVGQLGQYF. CDR3 sequence (DNA): TGTGCCAGCAGTTTCGGCGTTGGACAGCTGGGGCAGTACTTC.

This clonotype was seen only a few times. The chain uses TRBV20-1 and TRBJ2-2; possible D gene TRBD2, 6 bases. The CDR3 contains 13 residues. V lost 3 bases and J lost 6, with 11 bases in between. Germline CDR1 and CDR2: DFQATT and SNEGSKA (reference sequence). CDR3 coding DNA: TGCAGTGCTAGCGTTGGAGGGGCCGGGGAGCTGTTTTTT. Translation gives CSASVGGAGELFF.